There are a few counts of the clone carrying this TCR beta chain. Its specificity is unknown. The sample comes from a study of T cell repertoires in cytomegalovirus infection. Study information: Public TCR beta signatures were indicative of both CMV infection and a matching HLA type.

TCRdb recomputed calls from the reads with MiXCR, one row per CDR3 protein. The sample has 150,000 to 200,000 distinct CDR3 sequences, approximately 9.7% seen once; the top ten hold about 4.6%. Study-wide results and limits: In two of eight donors, the top clonotype was HLA-C-restricted CMV-specific.

The CDR3 has 16 residues. From germline, CDR1 is DFQATT and CDR2 SNEGSKA (reference sequence). J gave up 2 bases and V 5 bases, and 14 bases lay outside the gene matches. The sequencing sample was made of PBMCs. This clonotype originated in a human donor in good health (CMV status not recorded). Some clones in this sample may be carry-over from other donors' samples. V and J are TRBV20-1 and TRBJ1-2; the match to TRBD1 covers 7 bases. The CDR3 sequence is CSAPIRTGLINYGYTF. The CDR3 coding sequence is TGCAGTGCTCCTATACGGACAGGACTAATAAACTATGGCTACACCTTC.